Listed below are T cell receptor beta chains from one sample, sequenced in a study of blood T cell repertoires in COVID-19. Clones were read by immunoSEQ multiplex PCR, and TCRdb kept only the in-frame ones, dropping some. The table includes about 130,000 clones, around 88% detected once. Sample: peripheral blood. Receptors were obtained from a man aged 55-75 years with COVID-19, enrolled during active disease. CDR3s include the opening cysteine and the closing phenylalanine or tryptophan. D genes are given only for firm matches. Clone size, where shown, is once, few, many, or a class for clones that have expanded.

D gene	clone size	V gene	J gene	CDR3 protein	CDR3 DNA
.	.	TRBV18	TRBJ2-7	CASSPNRDEQYF	TGTGCCAGCTCACCAAACAGGGACGAGCAGTACTTC
TRBD1	.	TRBV6-5	TRBJ2-1	CASSYPGQADNEQFF	TGTGCCAGCAGTTACCCGGGACAGGCCGACAATGAGCAGTTCTTC
.	.	TRBV7-9	TRBJ2-3	CASSFLPTDTQYF	TGTGCCAGCAGCTTTCTCCCCACAGATACGCAGTATTTT
TRBD1	.	TRBV11-2	TRBJ2-7	CASSLGTGGTYEQYF	TGTGCCAGCAGCTTAGGGACAGGGGGCACCTACGAGCAGTACTTC
.	.	TRBV7-2	TRBJ2-4	CASSLAPGENIQYF	TGTGCCAGCAGCTTAGCCCCAGGGGAGAACATTCAGTACTTC
.	.	TRBV4-1	TRBJ1-1	CASSQGGVGTEAFF	TGCGCCAGCAGCCAAGGGGGGGTTGGCACTGAAGCTTTCTTT
.	once	TRBV5-8	TRBJ1-4	CASTSPGQINEKLFF	TGTGCCAGCACGAGCCCCGGACAGATTAATGAAAAACTGTTTTTT
.	.	TRBV27	TRBJ1-4	CASSLQTGLNEKLFF	TGTGCCAGCAGTTTACAGACAGGCCTAAATGAAAAACTGTTTTTT
.	.	TRBV5-1	TRBJ2-5	CASSQAGGNGETQYF	TGCGCCAGCAGCCAAGCAGGAGGGAATGGAGAGACCCAGTACTTC
TRBD1	.	TRBV27	TRBJ1-1	CASSLDRALNTEAFF	TGTGCCAGCAGTCTGGACAGGGCGTTGAACACTGAAGCTTTCTTT
TRBD1	.	TRBV6-5	TRBJ1-6	CASSQDRGGNSPLHF	TGTGCCAGCAGCCAAGACAGGGGGGGAAATTCACCCCTCCACTTT
TRBD1	once	TRBV19	TRBJ2-6	CASSRGQGSGANVLTF	TGTGCCAGTAGTAGGGGACAGGGCTCTGGGGCCAACGTCCTGACTTTC
TRBD2	.	TRBV7-8	TRBJ2-1	CASSSPESSGASSSNEQFF	TGTGCCAGCAGCTCGCCAGAATCTAGCGGGGCCTCCTCGAGCAATGAGCAGTTCTTC
.	.	TRBV12-3/TRBV12-4	TRBJ2-7	CASSALPTEQYF	TGTGCCAGCAGTGCCCTCCCTACGGAGCAGTACTTC
TRBD2	.	TRBV3-1/TRBV3-2	TRBJ2-3	CASSQDPLLRGGAVDTQYF	TGTGCCAGCAGCCAAGACCCCCTCCTGCGCGGGGGGGCGGTAGATACGCAGTATTTT
TRBD2	.	TRBV7-9	TRBJ2-1	CASSPGGTVSSYNEQFF	TGTGCCAGCAGCCCGGGGGGGACCGTAAGCTCCTACAATGAGCAGTTCTTC
.	.	TRBV11-2	TRBJ2-3	CASSFFRADTQYF	TGTGCCAGCAGCTTCTTCAGGGCAGATACGCAGTATTTT
.	.	TRBV4-1	TRBJ1-6	CASSQGQFPPLHF	TGCGCCAGCAGCCAAGGACAGTTCCCACCCCTCCACTTT
.	.	TRBV7-2	TRBJ1-4	CASSLSQRAINEKLFF	TGTGCCAGCAGCTTATCCCAGAGGGCAATTAATGAAAAACTGTTTTTT
TRBD1	.	TRBV6-5	TRBJ1-5	CASSTRTGSNQPQHF	TGTGCCAGCAGTACAAGGACAGGGTCCAATCAGCCCCAGCATTTT
.	few	TRBV6-2/TRBV6-3	TRBJ2-2	CASSSNTGELFF	TGTGCCAGCAGTTCTAACACCGGGGAGCTGTTTTTT
.	.	TRBV7-9	TRBJ1-4	CASSVGTAGGGKLFF	TGTGCCAGCAGCGTCGGGACTGCGGGTGGTGGAAAACTGTTTTTT
TRBD1	.	TRBV7-2	TRBJ2-4	CASTGQGKNIQYF	TGTGCCAGCACCGGACAGGGGAAAAACATTCAGTACTTC
TRBD1	.	TRBV7-9	TRBJ1-2	CASSLEGQGSYYGYTF	TGTGCCAGCAGCTTAGAGGGACAGGGGTCCTACTATGGCTACACCTTC
.	.	TRBV5-1	TRBJ2-2	CASRKEGVGGELFF	TGCGCCAGCAGGAAGGAAGGGGTTGGCGGGGAGCTGTTTTTT
TRBD1	.	TRBV19	TRBJ1-4	CASRDRGTNEKLFF	TGTGCCAGCCGAGACAGGGGTACTAATGAAAAACTGTTTTTT
TRBD1	.	TRBV6-5	TRBJ1-1	CASRTGTEDEAFF	TGTGCCAGCAGGACCGGGACAGAAGATGAAGCTTTCTTT
TRBD2	.	TRBV28	TRBJ2-2	CASSLLGGGLYGELFF	TGTGCCAGCAGTTTATTAGGCGGGGGACTATACGGGGAGCTGTTTTTT
TRBD1	.	TRBV5-1	TRBJ1-2	CASSGQGPGYTF	TGCGCCAGCAGCGGACAGGGTCCTGGCTACACCTTC
TRBD2	once	TRBV24-1	TRBJ2-1	CATSPGGEAYNEQFF	TGTGCCACCAGCCCCGGGGGGGAAGCCTACAATGAGCAGTTCTTC
.	.	TRBV27	TRBJ1-6	CASSLRGDNSPLHF	TGTGCCAGCAGTTTACGGGGGGATAATTCACCCCTCCACTTT
.	.	TRBV18	TRBJ1-3	CASSAQSSGNTIYF	TGTGCCAGCTCCGCACAGAGCTCTGGAAACACCATATATTTT
.	.	TRBV29-1	TRBJ1-1	CSVEGMAGLFRTEAFF	TGCAGCGTTGAAGGTATGGCAGGGCTCTTTCGGACTGAAGCTTTCTTT
.	.	TRBV7-3	TRBJ1-1	CASSFGLANTEAFF	TGTGCCAGCAGCTTTGGACTGGCGAACACTGAAGCTTTCTTT
.	few	TRBV25-1	TRBJ1-3	CASSEKWASGNTIYF	TGTGCCAGCAGTGAAAAATGGGCCTCTGGAAACACCATATATTTT
.	few	TRBV19	TRBJ1-6	CASSIEGWNSPLHF	TGTGCCAGTAGTATCGAGGGATGGAATTCACCCCTCCACTTT
TRBD1	once	TRBV5-4	TRBJ1-6	CASRRNDRGSTQNSPLHF	TGTGCCAGCAGGCGCAACGACAGGGGGTCTACTCAGAATTCACCCCTCCACTTT
.	once	TRBV7-2	TRBJ1-1	CASSISTGQNTEAFF	TGTGCCAGCAGCATCTCGACAGGCCAGAACACTGAAGCTTTCTTT
TRBD2	.	TRBV6-5	TRBJ2-3	CASSSGGSGTDTQYF	TGTGCCAGCAGCTCGGGGGGGTCCGGCACAGATACGCAGTATTTT
.	.	TRBV29-1	TRBJ2-5	CSAAEGAETQYF	TGCAGCGCGGCGGAGGGAGCGGAGACCCAGTACTTC
.	.	TRBV6-5	TRBJ1-1	CASSYPGGVAEAFF	TGTGCCAGCAGTTACCCGGGAGGAGTGGCTGAAGCTTTCTTT
.	.	TRBV7-6	TRBJ2-1	CASSLGMGRTYNEQFF	TGTGCCAGCAGCTTAGGGATGGGCCGAACCTACAATGAGCAGTTCTTC
TRBD1	.	TRBV5-8	TRBJ1-1	CASSRTGYEAFF	TGTGCCAGCAGCAGGACAGGGTATGAAGCTTTCTTT
TRBD1	.	TRBV3-1/TRBV3-2	TRBJ1-5	CASSQRGPHQPQHF	TGTGCCAGCAGCCAAAGGGGGCCCCATCAGCCCCAGCATTTT
.	.	TRBV19	TRBJ2-5	CASSTSGTPKETQYF	TGTGCCAGTAGTACCTCCGGGACACCTAAGGAGACCCAGTACTTC
.	.	TRBV30	TRBJ1-5	CAWSVPRVNQPQHF	TGTGCCTGGAGTGTCCCCAGGGTCAATCAGCCCCAGCATTTT
.	few	TRBV3-1/TRBV3-2	TRBJ2-7	CASSQVTDEQYF	TGTGCCAGCAGCCAAGTCACGGACGAGCAGTACTTC
.	.	TRBV20-1	TRBJ1-2	CSAVEGGYTF	TGCAGTGCCGTGGAGGGAGGCTACACCTTC
.	.	TRBV7-2	TRBJ1-2	CASSPTAAYGYTF	TGTGCCAGCAGCCCGACGGCAGCGTATGGCTACACCTTC
TRBD1	.	TRBV28	TRBJ1-4	CASIGTGRYEKLFF	TGTGCCAGCATAGGGACAGGACGATATGAAAAACTGTTTTTT
.	.	TRBV19	TRBJ1-4	CASSSGATNEKLFF	TGTGCCAGTAGTAGCGGAGCAACTAATGAAAAACTGTTTTTT
TRBD2	.	TRBV19	TRBJ2-1	CASSSSGGAGSYNEQFF	TGTGCCAGTAGTAGTAGCGGGGGGGCCGGCTCCTACAATGAGCAGTTCTTC
.	.	TRBV5-4	TRBJ1-2	CASKGRSDGSYGYTF	TGTGCCAGCAAGGGCAGGTCGGACGGGAGCTATGGCTACACCTTC
TRBD1	.	TRBV5-6	TRBJ1-1	CASRNRGSEAFF	TGTGCCAGCAGGAACAGGGGGTCGGAAGCTTTCTTT
.	.	TRBV5-4	TRBJ1-2	CASSLATDSNGGYTF	TGTGCCAGCAGCTTGGCAACGGACAGCAATGGTGGCTACACCTTC
.	many	TRBV30	TRBJ1-1	CAWKGDTITEAFF	TGTGCCTGGAAGGGGGATACAATAACTGAAGCTTTCTTT
TRBD1	.	TRBV5-8	TRBJ1-2	CASSPGQGNFYGYTF	TGTGCCAGCAGCCCAGGACAGGGAAATTTCTATGGCTACACCTTC
.	.	TRBV5-4	TRBJ1-3	CASSRQVFGSGNTIYF	TGTGCCAGCAGCAGACAGGTTTTCGGGTCTGGAAACACCATATATTTT
.	.	TRBV11-1	TRBJ2-7	CASSFRGKSSSYEQYF	TGTGCCAGCAGCTTTAGGGGAAAATCTAGCTCCTACGAGCAGTACTTC